What follows are 28 T cell receptor beta chains derived from one specimen sequenced in a study of blood T cell repertoires in COVID-19. Profiled with immunoSEQ multiplex PCR; TCRdb holds only in-frame clones, not every one. The table has 100,000 to 120,000 clones, less than 85% seen once. Sequencing input: peripheral blood. All receptors come from a woman over 75 with acute or convalescent COVID-19.

The J gene is TRBJ2-3, the V gene TRBV3-1 (or the pseudogene TRBV3-2); 7 bases align to TRBD2. Trimming at V came to 0 bases and at J to 2 bases, leaving 5 bases not matched to a gene. The CDR3 sequence is 16 residues long. Germline values: CDR1 LGHDT, CDR2 YNNKEL (reference sequence). The CDR3 DNA reads TGTGCCAGCAGCCAAGATACGGGGGGTTCCACAGATACGCAGTATTTT. This translates into CASSQDTGGSTDTQYF.

This clone was recorded only once. The genes are TRBV2 and TRBJ2-7, with D hard to call. Trimming stripped 8 bases from V and 0 bases from J, with 11 bases between. This CDR3 spans 13 amino acids. The germline V gene has CDR1 SNHLY and CDR2 FYNNEI. The CDR3, as DNA: TGTGCCAGCGGGCACACTTCCTCCTACGAGCAGTACTTC. Protein product: CASGHTSSYEQYF.

J is TRBJ1-1 and V is TRBV28; D unclear. The length of the CDR3 is 12 residues. Trimming stripped 1 base from V and 4 bases from J, with 4 bases between. Germline values: CDR1 MDHEN, CDR2 SYDVKM. CDR3 nucleotide sequence: TGTGCCAGCAGTTTATTGAGCACTGAAGCTTTCTTT. Translation gives CASSLLSTEAFF.

DNA of the CDR3: TGTGCCAGCAGGTCAGGACTAGCGGGAGGCACAGATACGCAGTATTTT. Amino acids: CASRSGLAGGTDTQYF. The chain recombines TRBV27 with TRBJ2-3, with TRBD2 matching over 13 bases. The junction had 4 bases not matched to a gene; V was cut back by 6 bases and J by 1 base. The CDR3 is 16 amino acids. The germline CDR1 and CDR2 sequences are MNHEY and SMNVEV (reference sequence).

The V and J genes are TRBV9 and TRBJ1-4; 8 bases agree with TRBD1. V shed 3 bases and J 6 bases; nucleotides not matched to a gene: 4. CDR3 size: 14 residues. The V gene's germline CDR1 is SGDLS and CDR2 YYNGEE. DNA for the CDR3: TGTGCCAGCAGCGACACAGGGGGGGATGAAAAACTGTTTTTT. This sequence encodes CASSDTGGDEKLFF.

The genes are TRBV7-2 and TRBJ1-2; unclear D gene. The CDR3 totals 13 residues. V was pared by 1 base and J by 2 bases, with 5 bases between. Germline CDR1 reads SGHTA; CDR2 reads FQGNSA. As DNA, the CDR3 is TGTGCCAGCAGCTTAGGGCAGAACTATGGCTACACCTTC. Its translation is CASSLGQNYGYTF.

This clone was recorded a few times. The J gene is TRBJ1-1, the V gene TRBV6-1; D is unclear. The CDR3 consists of 17 residues. V dropped 2 bases and J dropped 0 bases, with 16 bases sitting between them. Germline V gene data show CDR1 as MNHNS and CDR2 as SASEGT. The CDR3 region is CASSEPGLLLMNTEAFF. For the CDR3, the DNA is TGTGCCAGCAGTGAACCAGGACTTCTGCTCATGAACACTGAAGCTTTCTTT.

A few counts support this clone. The CDR3 protein is CASSPGRGANTEAFF. The CDR3 coding sequence is TGTGCCAGCTCACCGGGACGGGGGGCAAACACTGAAGCTTTCTTT. This rearrangement joins TRBV18 to TRBJ1-1; a possible D gene is TRBD1 (6 bases). With 3 bases removed from V and 2 bases from J, the gap between germline ends came to 13 bases. Per germline, CDR1 KGHSH and CDR2 LQKENI. The CDR3 has 15 residues.

The sample holds a few counts of this clone. The chain joins TRBV7-2 to TRBJ2-5; 12 positions agree with TRBD2. With V trimmed by 6 bases and J by 5 bases, 10 bases remained unmatched. From germline, CDR1 is SGHTA and CDR2 FQGNSA. This CDR3 is 16 amino acids long. The chain's CDR3 is CASSIPSGGAVETQYF. CDR3 coding DNA: TGTGCCAGCAGTATACCTAGCGGGGGGGCCGTGGAGACCCAGTACTTC.

The gene calls are TRBV19 and TRBJ1-2; D may be TRBD1 (6 bases). The V gene's germline CDR1 is LNHDA and CDR2 SQIVND (reference sequence). The CDR3 is made up of 17 amino acids. V was trimmed by 3 bases and J by 5 bases, leaving 22 bases between them. Here the CDR3 DNA reads TGTGCCAGTAGTATGGGGTCGAGAGACAGGTTTCGATATGGCTACACCTTC. Amino acid sequence: CASSMGSRDRFRYGYTF.

This clone was found a few times. The chain combines TRBV6-2 or TRBV6-3 with TRBJ1-2; 7 bases are a match to TRBD1. This CDR3 is 14 amino acids long. V shed 5 bases and J 4 bases; nucleotides not matched to a gene: 7. Germline V gene data show CDR1 as MNHEY and CDR2 as SVGEGT. CDR3 nucleotide sequence: TGTGCCAGCAGTCCCCGAGGGACAGTCTATGGCTACACCTTC. Translated, it gives CASSPRGTVYGYTF.

The V and J genes are TRBV29-1 and TRBJ2-3; a possible D gene is TRBD2 (6 bases). CDR3 length: 14 amino acids. Germline V gives CDR1 SQVTM, CDR2 ANQGSEA. The V end lost 6 bases, the J end lost 4 bases, and 17 bases lay between the germline ends. DNA of the CDR3: TGCAGCGTGCAGACTAGGATTTTGGCAGATACGCAGTATTTT. Amino acids: CSVQTRILADTQYF.

This clone showed up just once. The chain recombines TRBV11-2 with TRBJ2-7, with D perhaps matching TRBD2 (6 bases). The V and J ends lost 7 bases and 2 bases respectively, with 12 bases between them. The germline V gene encodes CDR1 SGHAT and CDR2 FQNNGV. The CDR3 covers 13 residues. The CDR3 is CASTSGQTYEQYF. The CDR3 DNA follows: TGTGCCAGCACAAGCGGGCAGACCTACGAGCAGTACTTC.

The chain is built from TRBV5-5 and TRBJ1-5; TRBD1 agrees at 10 bases. The CDR3 is made up of 15 amino acids. Germline V lookup: CDR1 SGHKS, CDR2 YYEKEE (reference sequence). The trim removed 3 bases at V and 6 bases at J, leaving 6 bases unmatched. In DNA form, the CDR3 reads TGTGCCAGCAGCTGGGGACAGGGGTCGGGTCAGCCCCAGCATTTT. Translating gives CASSWGQGSGQPQHF.

J is TRBJ2-1 and V is TRBV21-1; the table's D call, TRBD1, has no DNA check behind it. TRBV21-1 is labeled a pseudogene. CDR3 length: 12 residues. CDR3 sequence (DNA): TGTGCCAGCAGTGACAGGGGCGATGAGCAGTTCTTC. Protein: CASSDRGDEQFF.

This clone is medium-sized by share. J is TRBJ2-2 and V is TRBV10-1, with D unclear. Trimming left V 3 bases short and J 1 base short, with 3 bases between. The CDR3 contains 13 residues. In germline, CDR1 is WNHNN, CDR2 SYGVQD (reference sequence). In DNA, the CDR3 is TGCGCCAGCAGTGACATGAACACCGGGGAGCTGTTTTTT. Its translation: CASSDMNTGELFF.

The genes are TRBV19 and TRBJ2-3; 7 bases map to TRBD1. The length of the CDR3 is 15 residues. CDR1 LNHDA and CDR2 SQIVND come from the germline V gene (reference sequence). The V gene end was trimmed by 7 bases and the J gene end by 2 bases; junction bases not matched to a gene: 9. For the CDR3, the DNA is TGTGCCAGTACGCTGAGGGGGCGAGCCACAGATACGCAGTATTTT. Translation: CASTLRGRATDTQYF. Filled out from reference TRBV19 and TRBJ2-3, the complete variable domain reads DGGITQSPKYLFRKEGQNVTLSCEQNLNHDAMYWYRQDPGQGLRLIYYSQIVNDFQKGDIAEGYSVSREKKESFPLTVTSAQKNPTAFYLCASTLRGRATDTQYFGPGTRLTVL.

The chain carries TRBV7-2 and TRBJ1-3, with D perhaps matching TRBD1 (6 bases). Germline loops: CDR1 SGHTA, CDR2 FQGNSA. The CDR3 loop spans 16 amino acids. V was clipped by 3 bases and J by 0 bases, with 12 bases between them. The CDR3 DNA sequence: TGTGCCAGCAGCTTGCAGGGGCCCCGCTCTGGAAACACCATATATTTT. Amino acid sequence: CASSLQGPRSGNTIYF.

The J gene is TRBJ1-2, the V gene TRBV5-1, with D perhaps TRBD1 (5 bases). The germline V gene has CDR1 SGHRS and CDR2 YFSETQ. V was clipped by 4 bases and J by 0 bases, with 13 bases between them. The CDR3 spans 15 residues. The DNA of the CDR3 is TGCGCCAGCAGCCTGCAGGGTGGAGCTAACTATGGCTACACCTTC. Translated, it gives CASSLQGGANYGYTF.

In this sample, this clone turned up many times. Germline is not matched at one junction end, which may reflect a read error. CDR3 region: CASREGGETQYF. CDR3 DNA: TGTGCCAGCAGGGAAGGGGGCGAGACCCAGTACTTC. The J gene is TRBJ2-5, the V gene TRBV2; TRBD1 matches 7 bases. The CDR3 extends over 12 amino acids. Germline V CDR1 and CDR2: SNHLY, FYNNEI.

CDR3 DNA sequence: TGTGCCAGTAGTCTGGCGGGGGGTCCTCTCAGCACCGGGGAGCTGTTTTTT. Its translation: CASSLAGGPLSTGELFF. The chain carries TRBV19 and TRBJ2-2; TRBD2 agrees at 8 bases. V lost 5 bases and J lost 4; bases outside the gene matches: 12. The CDR3 spans 17 residues. Germline V gene data show CDR1 as LNHDA and CDR2 as SQIVND (reference sequence).

The V call is TRBV27, the J call TRBJ2-3, with D perhaps matching TRBD2 (6 bases). CDR1 and CDR2 from the germline V gene are MNHEY and SMNVEV (reference sequence). The ends were cut back, 8 bases at V and 6 bases at J, with 18 bases in the middle. CDR3 length: 14 residues. The CDR3, as DNA: TGTGCCAGCTGTGGTGTAAACAGCGGGGATACGCAGTATTTT. Protein sequence: CASCGVNSGDTQYF.

V usage is TRBV19 and J usage is TRBJ1-4; TRBD1 matches 7 bases. V dropped 6 bases and J dropped 0; count of bases not matched to a gene: 1. CDR1 is LNHDA, CDR2 SQIVND, per germline (reference sequence). The CDR3 runs 14 residues. CDR3 DNA: TGTGCCAGTAGGACAGGGTCAACTAATGAAAAACTGTTTTTT. This codes for CASRTGSTNEKLFF.

The chain joins TRBV19 to TRBJ1-2, with a possible D match to TRBD1 (5 bases). The germline V gene encodes CDR1 LNHDA and CDR2 SQIVND (reference sequence). This CDR3 region has 13 residues. V lost 10 bases and J lost 11, with 23 bases in between. The CDR3 is CATDSGRGRYYTF. DNA of the CDR3: TGTGCCACCGACAGCGGGCGGGGGAGGTATTACACCTTC.

V and J are TRBV28 and TRBJ2-1; TRBD1 matches 11 bases. Looked up from germline, CDR1 is MDHEN and CDR2 is SYDVKM. The CDR3 spans 15 residues. Germline trimming cut 8 bases from V and 9 bases from J; bases unmatched to any gene: 12. This chain's CDR3 is CASGRTGGRGGEQFF. CDR3 coding DNA: TGTGCCAGCGGACGGACAGGGGGCCGTGGAGGTGAGCAGTTCTTC. Full variable domain (missing parts from reference TRBV28 and TRBJ2-1): DVKVTQSSRYLVKRTGEKVFLECVQDMDHENMFWYRQDPGLGLRLIYFSYDVKMKEKGDIPEGYSVSREKKERFSLILESASTNQTSMYLCASGRTGGRGGEQFFGPGTRLTVL.

The chain recombines TRBV5-4 with TRBJ2-3; 8 nucleotides agree with TRBD2. Germline V lookup: CDR1 SGHNT, CDR2 YYREEE (reference sequence). Germline trimming cut 5 bases from V and 4 bases from J; bases unmatched to any gene: 9. The CDR3 loop spans 15 amino acids. CDR3 residues: CASRLSGSWADTQYF. CDR3 in DNA: TGTGCCAGCAGGTTGAGCGGGAGCTGGGCAGATACGCAGTATTTT.

The chain uses TRBV11-2 and TRBJ2-3, with 11 bases matching TRBD2. Germline values: CDR1 SGHAT, CDR2 FQNNGV. The CDR3 consists of 15 residues. With 7 bases clipped from V and 1 base from J, the junction kept 4 bases outside the gene matches. The CDR3 DNA follows: TGTGCCAGCATCCCGGGACTAGCGGGCACAGATACGCAGTATTTT. Protein product: CASIPGLAGTDTQYF. The full variable domain, with the rest looked up from reference TRBV11-2 and TRBJ2-3, is EAGVAQSPRYKIIEKRQSVAFWCNPISGHATLYWYQQILGQGPKLLIQFQNNGVVDDSQLPKDRFSAERLKGVDSTLKIQPAKLEDSAVYLCASIPGLAGTDTQYFGPGTRLTVL.

The chain links TRBV24-1 to TRBJ2-2, with 10 positions matching TRBD1. V lost 5 bases and J lost 6; bases outside the gene matches: 8. Germline-derived CDR1 and CDR2 are KGHDR and SFDVKD. The CDR3 spans 16 residues. Here the CDR3 DNA reads TGTGCCACCAGTGGAGGACAGGGGGTTGATCCCGGGGAGCTGTTTTTT. Protein product: CATSGGQGVDPGELFF.